Given below is one TCR beta chain in context. The antigen is undetermined. Between the trimmed V and J ends, which lost 7 bases and 3 bases, there was a span of 18 bases. The germline CDR1 and CDR2 sequences are SGDLS and YYNGEE. The CDR3 loop spans 15 amino acids. This sample stems from a study of shared clonotypes between healthy human individuals. Nashville, Tennessee was home to all donors, each a Caucasian adult. Repertoires were generated with immunoSEQ multiplex PCR, while TCRdb's copy carries only in-frame clones and drops some. The profile covers over a million clones, with 95% to 99% appearing a single time and roughly 0.45% taken by the ten largest. Study-wide points: Clonotypes shared by all four sorted-subset donors had higher generation probabilities than non-shared clonotypes.

The source is a man aged 25-40 years in good health. Sequencing was done on a sample of naive CD4+ T cells sorted from blood. The subset: CD45RA+ positively selected. The V gene is TRBV9, the J gene TRBJ2-3; TRBD2 is a possible D gene (6 bases). The CDR3 bases are TGTGCCAGCTCCGGTTCCGGGGGATGGACAGATACGCAGTATTTT. It specifies CASSGSGGWTDTQYF.